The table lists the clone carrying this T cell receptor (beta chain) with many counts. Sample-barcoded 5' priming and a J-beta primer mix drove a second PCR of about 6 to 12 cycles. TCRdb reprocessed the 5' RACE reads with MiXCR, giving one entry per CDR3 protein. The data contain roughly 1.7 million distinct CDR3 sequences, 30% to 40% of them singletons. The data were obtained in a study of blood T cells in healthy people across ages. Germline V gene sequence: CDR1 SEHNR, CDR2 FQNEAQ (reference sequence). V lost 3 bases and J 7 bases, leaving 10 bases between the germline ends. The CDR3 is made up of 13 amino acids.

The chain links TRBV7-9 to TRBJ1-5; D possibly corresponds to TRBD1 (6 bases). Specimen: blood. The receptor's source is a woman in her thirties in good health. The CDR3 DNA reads TGTGCCAGCAGCTTGGGTCAGGGGCAGCCCCAGCATTTT. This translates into CASSLGQGQPQHF. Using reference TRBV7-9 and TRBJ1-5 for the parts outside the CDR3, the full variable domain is DTGVSQNPRHKITKRGQNVTFRCDPISEHNRLYWYRQTLGQGPEFLTYFQNEAQLEKSRLLSDRFSAERPKGSFSTLEIQRTEQGDSAMYLCASSLGQGQPQHFGDGTRLSIL.